This T cell receptor beta chain was identified during a study of blood T cells in healthy people across ages. Study background: The capture of about one barcoded beta molecule per two T cells was achieved by template switching.

It was with a sample-barcoded 5' primer and a J-beta primer mix that a second PCR of about 7 to 12 cycles was run. Via MiXCR, TCRdb re-called the 5' RACE reads, giving one row per CDR3 protein. The profile shows 1.5 million to 2 million distinct CDR3 sequences, roughly 49% of them singletons. V shed 1 base and J shed 2 bases, with 13 bases lying between them. The CDR3 spans 16 residues. The germline CDR1 and CDR2 sequences are MGHRA and YSYEKL. Findings and caveats of the study: Fewer expanded clones and more diversity marked long-lived versus aged donors. Strong correlation existed between TCR beta diversity and naive T cell percentage.

There were at least 5 micrograms of total RNA extracted from every sample. This clonotype was detected a few times. As yet, its antigen is unknown. This clonotype was obtained from a woman between 35 and 50 years old in good health. Sequenced material: blood. The J gene is TRBJ2-3, the V gene TRBV4-1, with D hard to call. CDR3 residues: CASSQVVSSNTDTQYF. Here the CDR3 DNA reads TGCGCCAGCAGCCAAGTGGTCTCCTCGAACACAGATACGCAGTATTTT.